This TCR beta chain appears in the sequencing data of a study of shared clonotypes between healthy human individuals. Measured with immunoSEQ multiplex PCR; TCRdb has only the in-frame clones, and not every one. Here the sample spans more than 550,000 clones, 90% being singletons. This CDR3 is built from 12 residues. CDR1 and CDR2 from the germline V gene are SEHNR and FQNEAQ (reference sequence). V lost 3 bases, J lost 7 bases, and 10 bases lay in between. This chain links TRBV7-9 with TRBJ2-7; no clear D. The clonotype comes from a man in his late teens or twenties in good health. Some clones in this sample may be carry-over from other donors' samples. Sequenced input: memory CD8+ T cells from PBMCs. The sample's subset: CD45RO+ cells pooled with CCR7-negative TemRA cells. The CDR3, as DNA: TGTGCCAGCAGCTTTCCTTTGAGGGAGCAGTACTTC. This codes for CASSFPLREQYF. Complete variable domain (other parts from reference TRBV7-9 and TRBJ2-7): DTGVSQNPRHKITKRGQNVTFRCDPISEHNRLYWYRQTLGQGPEFLTYFQNEAQLEKSRLLSDRFSAERPKGSFSTLEIQRTEQGDSAMYLCASSFPLREQYFGPGTRLTVT.